The clone carrying this TCR beta chain was counted ten times or more. As for time point: patch test 1, 2 weeks after DPC sensitization. Described treatment: therapeutic diphenylcyclopropenone sensitization with weekly scalp DPC. This sample is drawn from a study of human T cells and chemical hapten exposure. The CDR3 is 14 residues long. The V end was cut by 5 bases, the J end by 7 bases, with 14 bases between. CDR1 and CDR2 (germline): SGHVS, FQNEAQ. TCRdb re-called the RACE reads with MiXCR, one entry per CDR3 protein. The sample yields roughly 380,000 distinct CDR3 sequences, approximately 5% seen once.

The chain uses TRBV7-8 and TRBJ1-4, with D possibly being TRBD1 (5 bases). This TCR was recovered from a woman in her forties or fifties with alopecia areata. Some clones in this sample may be carry-over from other donors' samples. The sample consisted of whole blood, taken in connection with sensitization to the hapten diphenylcyclopropenone (DPC). CDR3 sequence: CASSPRAGAEKLFF. DNA of the CDR3: TGTGCCAGCAGCCCAAGGGCCGGGGCTGAAAAACTGTTTTTT.